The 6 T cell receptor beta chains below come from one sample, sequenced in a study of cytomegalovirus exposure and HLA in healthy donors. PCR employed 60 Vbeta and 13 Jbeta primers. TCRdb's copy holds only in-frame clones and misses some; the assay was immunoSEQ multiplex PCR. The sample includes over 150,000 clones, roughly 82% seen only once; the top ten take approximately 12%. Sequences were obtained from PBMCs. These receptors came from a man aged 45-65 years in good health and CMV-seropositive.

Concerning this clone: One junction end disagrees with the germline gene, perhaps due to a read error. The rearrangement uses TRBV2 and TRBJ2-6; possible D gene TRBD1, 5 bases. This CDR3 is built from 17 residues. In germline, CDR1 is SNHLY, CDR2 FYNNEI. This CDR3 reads CASSEMAGTSGANGLTF. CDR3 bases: TGTGCCAGCAGTGAAATGGCAGGTACCTCTGGGGCCAACGGCCTGACTTTC.

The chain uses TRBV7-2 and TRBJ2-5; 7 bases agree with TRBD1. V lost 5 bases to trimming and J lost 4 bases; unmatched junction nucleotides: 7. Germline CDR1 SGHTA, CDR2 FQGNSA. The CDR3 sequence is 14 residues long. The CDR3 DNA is TGTGCCAGCAGCACGGGACAGCATCTAGAGACCCAGTACTTC. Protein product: CASSTGQHLETQYF.

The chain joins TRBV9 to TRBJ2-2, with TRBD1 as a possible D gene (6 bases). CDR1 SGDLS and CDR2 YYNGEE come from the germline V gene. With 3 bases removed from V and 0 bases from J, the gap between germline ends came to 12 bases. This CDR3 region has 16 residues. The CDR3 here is CASSGPGHPNTGELFF. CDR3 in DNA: TGTGCCAGCAGCGGACCGGGACACCCGAACACCGGGGAGCTGTTTTTT.

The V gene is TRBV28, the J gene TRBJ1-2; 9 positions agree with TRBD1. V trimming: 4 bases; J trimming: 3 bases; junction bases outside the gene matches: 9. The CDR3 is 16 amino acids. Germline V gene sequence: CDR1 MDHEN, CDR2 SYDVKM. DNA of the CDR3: TGTGCCAGCAGTTCCTCCGGGACAGGGAGTGACTATGGCTACACCTTC. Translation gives CASSSSGTGSDYGYTF.

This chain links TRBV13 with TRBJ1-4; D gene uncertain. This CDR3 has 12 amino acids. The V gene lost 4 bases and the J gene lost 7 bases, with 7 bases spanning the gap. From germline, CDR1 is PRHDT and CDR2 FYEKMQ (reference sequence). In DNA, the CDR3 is TGTGCCAGCAGCTCGAGAGGTGAAAAACTGTTTTTT. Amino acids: CASSSRGEKLFF.

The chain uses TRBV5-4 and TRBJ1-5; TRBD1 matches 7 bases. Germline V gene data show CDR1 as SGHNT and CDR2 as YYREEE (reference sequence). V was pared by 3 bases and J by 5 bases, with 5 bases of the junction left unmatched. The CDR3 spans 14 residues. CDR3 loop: CASSSGTADQPQHF. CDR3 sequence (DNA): TGTGCCAGCAGCTCCGGGACAGCCGATCAGCCCCAGCATTTT.